The 18 T cell receptor beta chains listed next were all sequenced from one sample in a study of T cells after yellow fever vaccination. TCRdb redid the calling of the 5' RACE reads with MiXCR, one entry per CDR3 protein. In the table there are roughly 330,000 distinct CDR3 sequences, around 7% of which are singletons. The specimen was PBMCs, collected about 49 days after the first yellow fever vaccination. All receptors come from a man between 18 and 35 years old who received the YFV17D yellow fever vaccine.

Many counts were recorded for this clonotype. The V and J genes are TRBV5-6 and TRBJ2-1, with D perhaps TRBD2 (5 bases). The CDR3 totals 12 residues. V lost 2 bases and J 15 bases, leaving 15 bases between the germline ends. Germline V gene sequence: CDR1 SGHDT, CDR2 YYEEEE. CDR3 DNA: TGTGCCAGCAGCTTCGGAGGCCGGTTAACGTTCTTC. Translation: CASSFGGRLTFF.

The V call is TRBV5-4, the J call TRBJ1-2; 8 bases agree with TRBD1. There are 14 residues in the CDR3. V was pared by 4 bases and J by 5 bases, with 7 bases of the junction left unmatched. In germline, CDR1 is SGHNT, CDR2 YYREEE (reference sequence). Here the CDR3 DNA reads TGTGCCAGCAGCGTACAGGGGGTACGGTATGGCTACACCTTC. It translates to CASSVQGVRYGYTF.

The table lists this clonotype with a few counts. The V call is TRBV9, the J call TRBJ2-6; perhaps D is TRBD1 or TRBD2 (6 bases each). Trimming took off 7 bases at V and 0 bases at J, with 17 bases between the two ends. Per germline, CDR1 SGDLS and CDR2 YYNGEE. This CDR3 has 17 amino acids. CDR3 DNA: TGTGCCAGCTTTAACGGGGGCCGCCCCTCTGGGGCCAACGTCCTGACTTTC. Protein: CASFNGGRPSGANVLTF. Combining the CDR3 with reference TRBV9 and TRBJ2-6 gives the whole variable domain DSGVTQTPKHLITATGQRVTLRCSPRSGDLSVYWYQQSLDQGLQFLIQYYNGEERAKGNILERFSAQQFPDLHSELNLSSLELGDSALYFCASFNGGRPSGANVLTFGAGSRLTVL.

This rearrangement joins TRBV12-3 or TRBV12-4 to TRBJ2-7; TRBD2 might be the D (6 bases). V gave up 8 bases and J gave up 4 bases, with 18 bases separating them. CDR3 size: 14 residues. CDR3 in amino acids: CASSLMRRAYEQYF. DNA for the CDR3: TGTGCCAGCTCCCTTATGAGGAGGGCATACGAGCAGTACTTC.

This clonotype turned up a few times. The chain links TRBV18 to TRBJ2-1; 7 bases match TRBD2. J lost 1 base, V lost 6 bases, and 6 bases had no gene match. The germline V gene encodes CDR1 KGHSH and CDR2 LQKENI. The CDR3 consists of 15 residues. In nucleotides, the CDR3 is TGTGCCAGCTCGGAGAACGGGGGGTCCTACAATGAGCAGTTCTTC. Translating gives CASSENGGSYNEQFF.

Written as DNA, the CDR3 is TGTGCCAGCTCCGGGCAGAGCCCCATCTACCAATACAATGAGCAGTTCTTC. This gives the protein CASSGQSPIYQYNEQFF. V is TRBV6-1 and J is TRBJ2-1; D call uncertain. Between the trimmed V and J ends, which lost 8 bases and 4 bases, there was a span of 24 bases. This CDR3 comprises 17 residues. CDR1 is MNHNS and CDR2 is SASEGT in the germline V gene.

The table lists this clonotype with many counts. The chain couples TRBV7-8 to TRBJ1-2; D not resolved. V dropped 5 bases and J dropped 14 bases, with 24 bases sitting between them. This CDR3 has 14 amino acids. CDR1 SGHVS and CDR2 FQNEAQ come from the germline V gene. CDR3 loop: CASSQAASFQLGTF. CDR3 DNA: TGTGCCAGCAGCCAGGCGGCCAGTTTCCAACTGGGAACCTTC.

This clonotype was detected only a few times. The CDR3 here is CASSLALGDSEAFF. The CDR3 coding sequence is TGTGCCAGCAGTTTAGCCCTAGGGGACAGTGAAGCTTTCTTT. The V call is TRBV12-3 or TRBV12-4, the J call TRBJ1-1; 7 nucleotides align to TRBD1. The CDR3 runs to 14 residues. V lost 0 bases to trimming and J lost 7 bases; unmatched junction nucleotides: 5.

This clonotype was seen at least ten times. The gene calls are TRBV20-1 and TRBJ2-5, with 13 bases fitting TRBD2. J lost 4 bases, V lost 0 bases, and 5 bases had no gene match. The germline CDR1 and CDR2 sequences are DFQATT and SNEGSKA (reference sequence). The CDR3 is made up of 16 amino acids. The CDR3 coding sequence is TGCAGTGCTAGAGATTGGACTAGCGGGGGAGGAGAGACCCAGTACTTC. It yields the protein CSARDWTSGGGETQYF.

This chain joins TRBV7-6 and TRBJ1-1, with TRBD1 identical over 7 bases. CDR3 length: 15 residues. Germline V gene sequence: CDR1 SGHVS, CDR2 FNYEAQ. V lost 1 base to trimming and J lost 0 bases; unmatched junction nucleotides: 2. The CDR3 loop reads CASSLETGLNTEAFF. CDR3 bases: TGTGCCAGCAGCTTAGAGACAGGGCTGAACACTGAAGCTTTCTTT.

This clonotype was detected many times. V usage is TRBV11-2 and J usage is TRBJ2-3; 12 bases match TRBD2. The V segment lost 5 bases and the J segment 5 bases; nucleotides outside the gene matches: 14. Germline lookup yields CDR1 SGHAT and CDR2 FQNNGV. The CDR3 loop spans 18 amino acids. The CDR3 DNA reads TGTGCCAGCAGCCGCCGGACTAGCGGGGCCTCTGTGAGAGATACGCAGTATTTT. This gives the protein CASSRRTSGASVRDTQYF.

The chain has TRBV20-1 and TRBJ2-1, with 8 bases matching TRBD2. Trimming took 5 bases from V and 2 from J; bases not matched to a gene: 2. Germline CDR1 DFQATT, CDR2 SNEGSKA (reference sequence). The CDR3 extends over 13 amino acids. The CDR3 DNA sequence: TGCAGTGCTCGACTAGCGCCCTACAATGAGCAGTTCTTC. Amino acid sequence: CSARLAPYNEQFF.

This clonotype has a count of ten or more. V and J are TRBV18 and TRBJ2-5; no definite D call. Per the germline V gene, CDR1 is KGHSH and CDR2 is LQKENI. Trimming removed 2 bases at V and 2 bases at J, with 15 bases between. The CDR3 totals 16 residues. The CDR3 is CASSPTLWTVQETQYF. CDR3 coding DNA: TGTGCCAGCTCACCAACGTTGTGGACGGTTCAAGAGACCCAGTACTTC.

The chain carries TRBV7-3 and TRBJ2-2; TRBD2 might be the D (5 bases). V was trimmed by 2 bases and J by 6 bases, leaving 19 bases between them. The CDR3 spans 17 residues. The germline CDR1 and CDR2 sequences are SGHTA and FQGTGA. The CDR3 DNA sequence: TGTGCCAGCAGCTTATTTTCCGGGAATCGTATCTCCGGGGAGCTGTTTTTT. Protein sequence: CASSLFSGNRISGELFF.

This clonotype was detected ten times or more. The chain carries TRBV5-1 and TRBJ2-7; tentatively, D is TRBD1 or TRBD2 (6 bases each). Trimming shortened V by 5 bases and J by 2 bases, and 17 bases separated the two germline ends. CDR3 size: 15 residues. Germline values: CDR1 SGHRS, CDR2 YFSETQ. CDR3 sequence: CASSWGAGEAYEQYV. CDR3 nucleotides: TGCGCCAGCAGTTGGGGGGCAGGGGAGGCCTACGAGCAGTACGTC.

This clonotype showed up many times. V is TRBV29-1 and J is TRBJ2-5; 7 nucleotides line up with TRBD1. The ends lost 8 bases at V and 5 bases at J; junction bases unmatched: 11. The CDR3 consists of 13 residues. Germline CDR1 SQVTM, CDR2 ANQGSEA. CDR3 DNA: TGCAGCCACGACATAGGGGGCACGGAGACCCAGTACTTC. It codes for CSHDIGGTETQYF.

V is TRBV30 and J is TRBJ2-5; no firm D call. The CDR3 runs to 12 residues. Germline-derived CDR1 and CDR2 are GTSNPN and SVGIG (reference sequence). V dropped 0 bases and J dropped 5 bases, with 7 bases sitting between them. The CDR3 spells CAWSVHGETQYF. DNA of the CDR3: TGTGCCTGGAGTGTACATGGGGAGACCCAGTACTTC.

This clonotype was counted a few times. This sequence joins TRBV5-1 and TRBJ2-3; tentative D call: TRBD2 (6 bases). The CDR3 loop spans 15 amino acids. Trimming shortened V by 2 bases and J by 4 bases, and 14 bases separated the two germline ends. Germline values: CDR1 SGHRS, CDR2 YFSETQ. CDR3 nucleotide sequence: TGCGCCAGCAGCTTTGGCGGGGCCCCCCCAGATACGCAGTATTTT. It encodes CASSFGGAPPDTQYF.